This T cell receptor beta chain was obtained from a study of Ad26.COV2.S vaccination and SARS-CoV-2 variants. Study-level points and caveats: Vaccine and placebo groups showed comparable non-spike TCR breadth. Overall T cell responses may have been underestimated by the analyses of TCR breadth and depth. Substantial response breadth was reportedly seen for spike-specific CD8+ and CD4+ T cells after vaccination.

The table came from immunoSEQ multiplex PCR; TCRdb's copy has only in-frame clones and leaves some out. The sample has about 350,000 clones; 92% are singletons. As regards this clone: Its target is unknown.

Germline CDR1 is SGHVS and CDR2 is FNYEAQ. This CDR3 region has 14 residues. V lost 0 bases and J lost 15; bases outside the gene matches: 9. Sequenced here: peripheral blood, sampled after recovery from COVID-19. The V call is TRBV7-6, the J call TRBJ2-1; 9 bases fit TRBD1. The clonotype originates from a human donor who had recovered from COVID-19. CDR3 in amino acids: CASSLAQDRGRLFF. The CDR3 DNA is TGTGCCAGCAGCTTAGCCCAGGACAGGGGAAGGCTGTTCTTC.